The 22 T cell receptor beta chains in this list originate from one sample, sequenced in a study of cytomegalovirus exposure and HLA in healthy donors. The primer mix had 60 Vbeta and 13 Jbeta primers. Here immunoSEQ multiplex PCR was the method, and the copy in TCRdb shows in-frame clones only, minus some. The sample includes some 40,000 clones, 65% to 90% of them seen just once. Input material: PBMCs. These receptors all come from a woman between 18 and 29 years old in good health and CMV-seropositive.

The chain carries TRBV27 and TRBJ1-1; D not certain. Between the trimmed V and J ends, which lost 4 bases and 0 bases, there was a span of 12 bases. CDR1 MNHEY and CDR2 SMNVEV come from the germline V gene (reference sequence). The CDR3 length is 15 residues. CDR3 in amino acids: CASSSHGVMNTEAFF. In DNA, the CDR3 is TGTGCCAGCAGTTCCCACGGGGTTATGAACACTGAAGCTTTCTTT.

This chain joins TRBV7-2 and TRBJ2-7; a possible D gene is TRBD1 (6 bases). V was pared by 4 bases and J by 3 bases, with 7 bases between. CDR3 length equals 12 residues. The germline V gene encodes CDR1 SGHTA and CDR2 FQGNSA. CDR3 loop: CASSSTGYEQYF. CDR3 coding DNA: TGTGCCAGCAGCTCGACAGGCTACGAGCAGTACTTC.

This clone came up once. The CDR3 is CASSTRDTSYEQYF. In DNA, the CDR3 is TGTGCCAGCAGTACCCGGGACACCTCCTACGAGCAGTACTTC. The chain is built from TRBV27 and TRBJ2-7; D may be TRBD1 (6 bases). V was cut by 5 bases and J by 0 bases, with 11 bases left in between. Germline V gene data show CDR1 as MNHEY and CDR2 as SMNVEV (reference sequence). This CDR3 contains 14 residues.

The chain is built from TRBV25-1 and TRBJ1-4; D is undetermined. CDR1 and CDR2 (germline): MGHDK, SYGVNS. V was clipped by 9 bases and J by 5 bases, with 16 bases between them. This CDR3 comprises 14 residues. The CDR3 DNA sequence: TGTGCCAGAGGACTTTTACTCACCAATGAAAAACTGTTTTTT. Translating it yields CARGLLLTNEKLFF.

The rearrangement uses TRBV15 and TRBJ1-3; D may be TRBD1 (6 bases). Looked up from germline, CDR1 is LNHNV and CDR2 is YYDKDF (reference sequence). CDR3 length: 18 amino acids. Trimming pared 7 bases from V and 0 bases from J, leaving 22 bases between. The CDR3 nucleotides read TGTGCCACCACCAACCCCTCAACCCACAGGGCCTCTGGAAACACCATATATTTT. Its protein is CATTNPSTHRASGNTIYF.

V is TRBV15 and J is TRBJ2-5; D is perhaps TRBD2 (5 bases). The end of the DNA is better explained by TRBJ2-7, so the J call may be wrong. The CDR3 length is 15 residues. Germline loops: CDR1 LNHNV, CDR2 YYDKDF (reference sequence). The chain's CDR3 is CATSGPQDSAYEQYF. CDR3 coding DNA: TGTGCCACCAGCGGACCCCAGGACTCGGCCTACGAGCAGTACTTC.

The chain couples TRBV5-1 to TRBJ2-5; TRBD2 matches at 9 bases. CDR1 is SGHRS and CDR2 is YFSETQ in the germline V gene. V gave up 4 bases and J gave up 2 bases; unmatched junction bases: 12. The CDR3 sequence is 17 residues long. CDR3 amino acids: CASSPTPAGGYQETQYF. The CDR3 DNA is TGCGCCAGCAGCCCCACCCCAGCGGGAGGCTATCAAGAGACCCAGTACTTC.

Notes on this clone: One end of the junction varies from germline; a read error may be responsible. This chain uses TRBV6-4 with TRBJ2-2; 13 bases are a match to TRBD2. The germline V gene encodes CDR1 MRHNA and CDR2 SNTAGT. The CDR3 extends over 16 amino acids. The CDR3 region is CASSDGTSGNTVELFF. The DNA of the CDR3 is TGTGCCAGCAGTGACGGGACTAGCGGGAACACCGTGGAGCTGTTTTTT.

The chain links TRBV27 to TRBJ2-1; 9 bases are shared with TRBD2. J gave up 8 bases and V 5 bases, and 13 bases lay outside the gene matches. Germline V gene data show CDR1 as MNHEY and CDR2 as SMNVEV (reference sequence). The CDR3 consists of 16 residues. CDR3: CASSATPGLAGDEQFF. CDR3 nucleotides: TGTGCCAGCAGTGCAACCCCGGGACTAGCAGGCGATGAGCAGTTCTTC.

To note about this clone: A read error may account for a junction end that differs from germline. This rearrangement joins TRBV7-9 to TRBJ2-7, with 12 bases fitting TRBD2. Germline assignment: CDR1 SEHNR and CDR2 FQNEAQ (reference sequence). The CDR3 extends over 19 amino acids. CDR3 DNA sequence: TGTTCCAGCAGCTTAGGAACTCCTAGCGGGAGGGCCCTCTCCTACGAGCAGTACTTC. It translates to CSSSLGTPSGRALSYEQYF.

This clone was detected only a few times. The rearrangement uses TRBV2 and TRBJ2-7; 8 bases line up with TRBD2. This CDR3 region has 14 residues. The germline V gene encodes CDR1 SNHLY and CDR2 FYNNEI. With 7 bases clipped from V and 2 bases from J, the junction kept 7 bases outside the gene matches. As DNA, the CDR3 is TGTGCCAGCACCCCGGGACTAGTGACCTACGAGCAGTACTTC. Its translation: CASTPGLVTYEQYF.

CDR3 sequence: CASSTRPSWGDRGTSYEQYF. DNA of the CDR3: TGTGCCAGTAGTACTCGTCCCAGTTGGGGGGACAGGGGGACCTCCTACGAGCAGTACTTC. The rearrangement joins TRBV19 to TRBJ2-7, with TRBD1 identical over 11 bases. Germline V gene data show CDR1 as LNHDA and CDR2 as SQIVND (reference sequence). V lost 4 bases and J lost 0; bases outside the gene matches: 17. The CDR3 has 20 amino acids.

This clone occurred a few times. The genes are TRBV28 and TRBJ2-2; D might be TRBD2 (6 bases). V was cut by 5 bases and J by 8 bases, with 24 bases left in between. Germline assignment: CDR1 MDHEN and CDR2 SYDVKM. This CDR3 contains 17 residues. CDR3 loop: CASSLNPGLRGAGELFF. The CDR3, as DNA: TGTGCCAGCAGTCTGAATCCGGGACTCCGAGGGGCTGGGGAGCTGTTTTTT.

This clone was recorded once. CDR3 DNA sequence: TGTGCCTGGATGAGGGGGGGGGACAATGAGCAGTTCTTC. Translated: CAWMRGGDNEQFF. The chain carries TRBV30 and TRBJ2-1; weak D call: TRBD2 (7 bases). The CDR3 has 13 residues. Trimming shortened V by 4 bases and J by 5 bases, and 12 bases separated the two germline ends. The V gene's germline CDR1 is GTSNPN and CDR2 SVGIG (reference sequence). The variable domain in full, with the rest retrieved from reference TRBV30 and TRBJ2-1, is SQTIHQWPATLVQPVGSPLSLECTVEGTSNPNLYWYRQAAGRGLQLLFYSVGIGQISSEVPQNLSASRPQDRQFILSSKKLLLSDSGFYLCAWMRGGDNEQFFGPGTRLTVL.

V usage is TRBV27 and J usage is TRBJ2-7, with D uncertain. Trimming shortened V by 3 bases and J by 2 bases, and 8 bases separated the two germline ends. The CDR3 has 13 residues. Looked up from germline, CDR1 is MNHEY and CDR2 is SMNVEV (reference sequence). This chain's CDR3 is CASSFYVTYEQYF. The CDR3 region has the DNA TGTGCCAGCAGTTTTTATGTAACCTACGAGCAGTACTTC.

This chain uses TRBV19 with TRBJ2-6; 16 bases align to TRBD2. The CDR3 has 20 amino acids. Trimming removed 10 bases from V and 0 bases from J; junction bases left unmatched: 12. CDR1 LNHDA and CDR2 SQIVND come from the germline V gene (reference sequence). The CDR3 loop is CAKSPGTSGGVLSGANVLTF. CDR3 nucleotides: TGTGCCAAGTCACCCGGGACTAGCGGGGGGGTCCTCTCTGGGGCCAACGTCCTGACTTTC. The whole variable domain, remainder taken from reference TRBV19 and TRBJ2-6, is DGGITQSPKYLFRKEGQNVTLSCEQNLNHDAMYWYRQDPGQGLRLIYYSQIVNDFQKGDIAEGYSVSREKKESFPLTVTSAQKNPTAFYLCAKSPGTSGGVLSGANVLTFGAGSRLTVL.

V and J are TRBV7-2 and TRBJ1-2; D perhaps matches TRBD1 (6 bases). The V end was cut by 4 bases, the J end by 8 bases, with 14 bases between. In germline, CDR1 is SGHTA, CDR2 FQGNSA. The length of the CDR3 is 13 residues. CDR3 bases: TGTGCCAGCAGCTGGGCAACAGGGTCCGGCTACACCTTC. Amino acids: CASSWATGSGYTF.

The rearrangement joins TRBV2 to TRBJ2-1; D gene ambiguous. Germline V gene data show CDR1 as SNHLY and CDR2 as FYNNEI. This CDR3 spans 11 amino acids. V was clipped by 4 bases and J by 6 bases, with 4 bases between them. The CDR3 DNA is TGTGCCAGCAGTGCGGTCAATGAGCAGTTCTTC. This sequence encodes CASSAVNEQFF.

V and J are TRBV9 and TRBJ2-7, with TRBD2 matching 11 bases. Trimming took 3 bases from V and 5 from J; bases not matched to a gene: 10. Looked up from germline, CDR1 is SGDLS and CDR2 is YYNGEE. The CDR3 has 16 residues. Here the CDR3 reads CASSATTTSGTHEQYF. The CDR3 nucleotides are TGTGCCAGCAGCGCGACGACGACTAGCGGGACTCACGAGCAGTACTTC.

The chain links TRBV2 to TRBJ2-5; D might be TRBD1 (6 bases). Germline V gene lookup returns CDR1 SNHLY and CDR2 FYNNEI. Between the trimmed V and J ends, which lost 4 bases and 5 bases, there was a span of 20 bases. The CDR3 has 16 amino acids. CDR3 in amino acids: CASSAGNRALGETQYF. CDR3 nucleotides: TGTGCCAGCAGTGCAGGAAACAGGGCCCTCGGGGAGACCCAGTACTTC.

The V call is TRBV5-1, the J call TRBJ2-7, with D perhaps TRBD2 (5 bases). V lost 6 bases and J lost 6, with 13 bases in between. The CDR3 has 12 amino acids. Germline CDR1 is SGHRS and CDR2 is YFSETQ. The CDR3 DNA is TGCGCCAGCACGAACGGGGTGGGCGAGCAGTACTTC. Translation gives CASTNGVGEQYF.

The V call is TRBV6-5, the J call TRBJ2-3; 7 nucleotides line up with TRBD1. V dropped 5 bases and J dropped 1; count of bases not matched to a gene: 0. From germline, CDR1 is MNHEY and CDR2 SVGAGI. This CDR3 has 13 residues. CDR3 DNA: TGTGCCAGCAGTGGACAGGGCACAGATACGCAGTATTTT. It specifies CASSGQGTDTQYF.